The 29 T cell receptor beta chains presented below share a single source sample, sequenced in a study of T cells in localized non-small cell lung cancer. Assay: immunoSEQ multiplex PCR; the TCRdb copy retains only in-frame clones and omits some. The sample records several thousand clones, just over 90% being singletons. This sample comprised peripheral blood, obtained before any cancer treatment. These receptors all stem from a woman aged 35 to 75 with stage I squamous cell lung carcinoma.

V gene TRBV7-6 combines with J gene TRBJ2-3; D might be TRBD1 or TRBD2, each matching 5 bases. The CDR3 length is 17 residues. Germline-derived CDR1 and CDR2 are SGHVS and FNYEAQ. V was clipped by 5 bases and J by 1 base, with 19 bases between them. The CDR3 DNA reads TGTGCCAGCAGCCCTGGGGACCCCAGATCGGGCACAGATACGCAGTATTTT. It yields the protein CASSPGDPRSGTDTQYF.

This clone was picked up one time. CDR3 DNA: TGCGCCAGCAGCCAAGAAGAAACCCGAAACACCATATATTTT. The encoded protein is CASSQEETRNTIYF. This rearrangement joins TRBV4-1 to TRBJ1-3; D unresolved. Germline V gene data show CDR1 as MGHRA and CDR2 as YSYEKL. The CDR3 has 14 amino acids. V gave up 0 bases and J gave up 5 bases, with 8 bases separating them.

This chain connects TRBV27 to TRBJ1-5; 9 nucleotides align to TRBD1. Trimming removed 8 bases from V and 4 bases from J; junction bases left unmatched: 9. Germline V gives CDR1 MNHEY, CDR2 SMNVEV (reference sequence). CDR3 length: 15 amino acids. CDR3: CASSAGTGTNQPQHF. The CDR3 DNA reads TGTGCCAGCTCGGCCGGGACAGGGACGAATCAGCCCCAGCATTTT.

V gene TRBV5-6 combines with J gene TRBJ2-7; D may match TRBD1 or TRBD2 (6 bases each). Germline V gene sequence: CDR1 SGHDT, CDR2 YYEEEE. There are 12 residues in the CDR3. Deletions cut 6 bases from V and 6 bases from J, with 13 bases between. This chain's CDR3 is CASNGGSFEQYF. The CDR3 nucleotides are TGTGCCAGCAACGGGGGCAGCTTCGAGCAGTACTTC.

This clone was recorded once. This chain joins TRBV7-9 and TRBJ2-3, with D unresolved. V lost 5 bases, J lost 4 bases, and 10 bases lay in between. The CDR3 is 13 residues long. Germline CDR1 SEHNR, CDR2 FQNEAQ (reference sequence). This chain's CDR3 is CASSPKWADTQYF. Here the CDR3 DNA reads TGTGCCAGCAGCCCAAAATGGGCAGATACGCAGTATTTT.

The chain has TRBV9 and TRBJ2-3; D is perhaps TRBD2 (6 bases). CDR3 length: 15 residues. Germline-derived CDR1 and CDR2 are SGDLS and YYNGEE. V gave up 0 bases and J gave up 3 bases, with 11 bases separating them. The CDR3 region is CASSVAAGSTDTQYF. As DNA, the CDR3 is TGTGCCAGCAGCGTAGCTGCGGGGAGTACAGATACGCAGTATTTT.

This clone was detected only once. The chain has TRBV7-9 and TRBJ2-5; TRBD1 agrees at 7 bases. The CDR3 runs to 14 residues. V lost 6 bases to trimming and J lost 4 bases; unmatched junction nucleotides: 8. Germline V gives CDR1 SEHNR, CDR2 FQNEAQ (reference sequence). CDR3: CASSPTGNIETQYF. In DNA form, the CDR3 reads TGTGCCAGCAGTCCGACAGGGAATATAGAGACCCAGTACTTC.

DNA for the CDR3: TGTGCCAGCAGTTTCAACCCACAGGGGGGGCAGTATTTT. Its protein product is CASSFNPQGGQYF. The chain carries TRBV14 and TRBJ2-3; 8 bases map to TRBD1. This CDR3 is 13 amino acids long. Germline-derived CDR1 and CDR2 are SGHDN and FVKESK. V lost 6 bases, J lost 11 bases, and 10 bases stayed unmatched.

This clone was counted between two and nine times. The chain couples TRBV7-2 to TRBJ1-1, with D possibly matching TRBD1 (5 bases). Trimming removed 6 bases from V and 2 bases from J, with 13 bases in between. Germline V gives CDR1 SGHTA, CDR2 FQGNSA. This CDR3 spans 14 amino acids. CDR3 amino acids: CASRNRIGNTEAFF. In DNA form, the CDR3 reads TGTGCCAGCAGGAACAGGATTGGAAACACTGAAGCTTTCTTT.

This chain links TRBV5-1 with TRBJ1-4, with D possibly being TRBD1 (6 bases). The germline V and J ends were trimmed by 6 bases and 5 bases, with 14 bases remaining between them. Germline CDR1 and CDR2: SGHRS and YFSETQ. CDR3 length: 14 residues. In DNA form, the CDR3 reads TGCGCCAGCAAGGGGGGAATCTCGAATGAAAAACTGTTTTTT. It yields the protein CASKGGISNEKLFF.

This sequence joins TRBV11-2 and TRBJ2-5; D is possibly TRBD1 (6 bases). This CDR3 contains 14 residues. CDR1 is SGHAT and CDR2 is FQNNGV in the germline V gene. Trimming took 5 bases from V and 5 from J, leaving 15 bases between them. The CDR3 DNA is TGTGCCAGCAGCCCGGGGCACAGGGCCGAGACCCAGTACTTC. It translates to CASSPGHRAETQYF.

The rearrangement links TRBV7-3 to TRBJ2-5, with D tentatively TRBD2 (5 bases). The ends were cut back, 5 bases at V and 4 bases at J, with 11 bases in the middle. Germline V gives CDR1 SGHTA, CDR2 FQGTGA. There are 13 residues in the CDR3. CDR3 nucleotide sequence: TGTGCCAGCAGCCCTCAACTAGGAGAGACCCAGTACTTC. Its protein is CASSPQLGETQYF.

The chain recombines TRBV4-3 with TRBJ1-2; D call uncertain. From germline, CDR1 is LGHNA and CDR2 YSLEER. V dropped 0 bases and J dropped 7 bases, with 12 bases sitting between them. CDR3 length: 14 amino acids. CDR3 amino acids: CASSQEPTVGGYTF. DNA of the CDR3: TGCGCCAGCAGCCAAGAACCGACGGTCGGTGGCTACACCTTC.

This chain links TRBV11-2 with TRBJ2-7; 7 nucleotides agree with TRBD1. V was clipped by 4 bases and J by 4 bases; unmatched bases: 13. Germline CDR1 reads SGHAT; CDR2 reads FQNNGV. The CDR3 is 16 amino acids. For the CDR3, the DNA is TGTGCCAGCAGCTCCAAGGTGTCGACAGGGAAATACGAGCAGTACTTC. Translated, it gives CASSSKVSTGKYEQYF.

The chain has TRBV18 and TRBJ2-6; D is unclear. Trimming took 6 bases from V and 2 from J, leaving 11 bases between them. Germline V lookup: CDR1 KGHSH, CDR2 LQKENI. The CDR3 has 15 residues. The CDR3 DNA follows: TGTGCCAGCTCCACCGGGCCCCCTGGGGCCAACGTCCTGACTTTC. Amino acid sequence: CASSTGPPGANVLTF.

This chain uses TRBV19 with TRBJ1-5; unclear D gene. Germline lookup yields CDR1 LNHDA and CDR2 SQIVND (reference sequence). V was cut by 11 bases and J by 3 bases, with 11 bases left in between. CDR3 length: 12 amino acids. CDR3 sequence: CAAGEFNQPQHF. DNA for the CDR3: TGTGCCGCTGGGGAGTTCAATCAGCCCCAGCATTTT.

The chain carries TRBV30 and TRBJ1-5, with D perhaps TRBD1 (5 bases). This CDR3 comprises 14 residues. Deletions cut 3 bases from V and 5 bases from J, with 14 bases between. Germline loops: CDR1 GTSNPN, CDR2 SVGIG (reference sequence). CDR3 amino acids: CAWRGPGRDQPQHF. In DNA, the CDR3 is TGTGCCTGGAGGGGGCCAGGGCGAGATCAGCCCCAGCATTTT.

In its sample, this clone was seen once. The chain combines TRBV4-1 with TRBJ2-7, with a tentative D call TRBD1 (6 bases). Germline V lookup: CDR1 MGHRA, CDR2 YSYEKL. The germline V and J ends were trimmed by 4 bases and 7 bases, with 14 bases remaining between them. The CDR3 is 13 amino acids. The CDR3 loop is CASSPQGFGEQYF. CDR3 nucleotides: TGCGCCAGCAGCCCACAGGGTTTTGGAGAGCAGTACTTC.

The rearrangement links TRBV10-3 to TRBJ2-5; tentatively, D is TRBD1 (5 bases). Germline values: CDR1 ENHRY, CDR2 SYGVKD. V was pared by 8 bases and J by 5 bases, with 12 bases between. The length of the CDR3 is 12 residues. CDR3 sequence: CAIQGTRETQYF. The CDR3, as DNA: TGTGCCATCCAGGGAACTCGGGAGACCCAGTACTTC.

J is TRBJ2-1 and V is TRBV19; possibly TRBD1 or TRBD2 for D (5 bases each). The CDR3 sequence is 14 residues long. V dropped 4 bases and J dropped 10 bases, with 17 bases sitting between them. Looked up from germline, CDR1 is LNHDA and CDR2 is SQIVND (reference sequence). The CDR3 DNA sequence: TGTGCCAGTAGTACCTCCGAAATCTGGGGGGAGCAGTTCTTC. It encodes CASSTSEIWGEQFF.

By share, this clone counts as hyperexpanded. The rearrangement uses TRBV6-1 and TRBJ2-4, with TRBD1 identical over 7 bases. Germline V CDR1 and CDR2: MNHNS, SASEGT. With 0 bases clipped from V and 5 bases from J, the junction kept 7 bases outside the gene matches. The CDR3 has 16 amino acids. As DNA, the CDR3 is TGTGCCAGCAGTGAAGCGCTGACAGGGATGGAAAACATTCAGTACTTC. Its translation: CASSEALTGMENIQYF.

The chain's CDR3 is CASSYAGGGDTEAFF. Here the CDR3 DNA reads TGCGCCAGCAGCTACGCGGGGGGCGGTGACACTGAAGCTTTCTTT. The chain combines TRBV4-1 with TRBJ1-1, with D possibly matching TRBD1 (6 bases). There are 15 residues in the CDR3. V was clipped by 5 bases and J by 3 bases, with 16 bases between them. CDR1 is MGHRA and CDR2 is YSYEKL in the germline V gene.

This rearrangement joins TRBV11-3 to TRBJ1-4; possible D gene TRBD1, 5 bases. Germline V gene data show CDR1 as SGHNT and CDR2 as YENEEA. The ends were cut back, 6 bases at V and 0 bases at J, with 8 bases in the middle. This CDR3 spans 14 amino acids. CDR3 in amino acids: CASRMTATNEKLFF. CDR3 coding DNA: TGTGCCAGCAGGATGACAGCAACTAATGAAAAACTGTTTTTT.

CDR3 region: CASSQTGGAGSYNEQFF. DNA of the CDR3: TGCGCCAGCAGCCAGACGGGGGGAGCGGGTTCGTACAATGAGCAGTTCTTC. This chain uses TRBV4-1 with TRBJ2-1; 7 nucleotides line up with TRBD2. V dropped 3 bases and J dropped 4; count of bases not matched to a gene: 12. The CDR3 is 17 amino acids. The germline V gene encodes CDR1 MGHRA and CDR2 YSYEKL.

DNA for the CDR3: TGTGCCAGCAGCCACTCAACGGGGGGCGGGGCAGATACGCAGTATTTT. Its protein is CASSHSTGGGADTQYF. This chain uses TRBV4-2 with TRBJ2-3; D may be TRBD2 (7 bases). CDR1 and CDR2 from the germline V gene are LGHNA and YNFKEQ. The CDR3 has 16 residues. Trimming shortened V by 3 bases and J by 4 bases, and 17 bases separated the two germline ends.

The rearrangement uses TRBV9 and TRBJ1-5, with a tentative D call TRBD1 (6 bases). CDR1 and CDR2 (germline): SGDLS, YYNGEE. V dropped 4 bases and J dropped 7 bases, with 12 bases sitting between them. The CDR3 sequence is 13 residues long. CDR3 in amino acids: CASSSSGDQPQHF. The CDR3, as DNA: TGTGCCAGCAGCAGCTCAGGGGACCAGCCCCAGCATTTT.

The rearrangement links TRBV7-9 to TRBJ1-1; D uncertain. The CDR3 runs to 14 residues. V lost 2 bases to trimming and J lost 3 bases, with 10 bases between them. Germline V gene data show CDR1 as SEHNR and CDR2 as FQNEAQ (reference sequence). CDR3 bases: TGTGCCAGCAGCTTACAAACACCCCACACTGAAGCTTTCTTT. Encoded protein: CASSLQTPHTEAFF.

The chain carries TRBV1 and TRBJ1-4; TRBD1, the D gene given by the table, was not confirmed from the DNA. TRBV1 constitutes a pseudogene. The length of the CDR3 is 17 residues. CDR3 bases: TGCACCAGCAGCCAAGATTGCACCCAGGACAGGGTTGAAAAACTGTTTTTT. Its protein product is CTSSQDCTQDRVEKLFF.

The chain combines TRBV5-1 with TRBJ2-3; no firm D call. This CDR3 is built from 12 residues. V gave up 2 bases and J gave up 7 bases, with 8 bases separating them. From germline, CDR1 is SGHRS and CDR2 YFSETQ. This chain's CDR3 is CASSFEGNTQYF. CDR3 DNA: TGCGCCAGCAGCTTTGAAGGTAATACGCAGTATTTT.